Included here is one TCR beta chain sequence, with context. This specimen belongs to a study of T cells in Graves' hyperthyroidism and ophthalmopathy. Across the whole study: Peripheral blood was obtained at initial diagnosis, preceding any treatment.

TCR beta CDR3 regions were amplified from RNA transcripts. During a first-round RT-PCR of the TCR CDR3, the HTBI primer set was used. One entry per CDR3 protein, called by TCRdb with MiXCR from the multiplex PCR reads. The sample includes fewer than 450,000 distinct CDR3 sequences, 11% to 15% of them seen just once. Trimming shortened V by 0 bases and J by 6 bases, and 17 bases separated the two germline ends. This CDR3 region has 17 residues. The V gene's germline CDR1 is PRHDT and CDR2 FYEKMQ (reference sequence). The receptor comes from a middle-aged man with Graves' ophthalmopathy. The chain recombines TRBV13 with TRBJ2-2; D remains ambiguous. Source material: blood. This CDR3 is CASSLGPGSLVSGELFF. The CDR3 nucleotides read TGTGCCAGCAGCTTAGGCCCCGGCTCGCTAGTGTCCGGGGAGCTGTTTTTT.